This passage covers 10 T cell receptor beta chains from one sample sequenced in a study of blood T cell repertoires in COVID-19. Sequencing used immunoSEQ multiplex PCR; TCRdb keeps in-frame clones, though not all of them. The sample contains more than 300,000 clones, around 84% of which appear only once. The sequencing input was PBMCs or T cells enriched from blood (not recorded which). These receptors were taken from a man aged 25 to 45 who had recovered from COVID-19.

The chain is built from TRBV5-6 and TRBJ2-7, with D unresolved. V lost 4 bases and J lost 4, with 15 bases in between. The germline V gene encodes CDR1 SGHDT and CDR2 YYEEEE. CDR3 length: 14 amino acids. This chain's CDR3 is CASSSGPHSYEQYF. The CDR3, as DNA: TGTGCCAGCAGCAGTGGGCCCCATTCTTACGAGCAGTACTTC.

The chain links TRBV27 to TRBJ1-5; TRBD1 agrees at 12 bases. Trimming cost V 3 bases and J 4 bases; bases outside gene matches: 10. Germline CDR1 is MNHEY and CDR2 is SMNVEV (reference sequence). The CDR3 has 18 residues. The CDR3 loop reads CASSFIAGTGGRNQPQHF. DNA of the CDR3: TGTGCCAGCAGTTTTATTGCCGGGACAGGGGGCCGGAATCAGCCCCAGCATTTT.

The chain combines TRBV29-1 with TRBJ1-1; 7 bases match TRBD1. Germline loops: CDR1 SQVTM, CDR2 ANQGSEA. The CDR3 spans 12 residues. Unmatched junction bases numbered 2, after V lost 7 bases and J lost 0 bases. CDR3 nucleotide sequence: TGCAGCGGTGGACAGGTGAACACTGAAGCTTTCTTT. Translation: CSGGQVNTEAFF.

The chain carries TRBV24-1 and TRBJ2-3, with D possibly being TRBD2 (5 bases). Germline loops: CDR1 KGHDR, CDR2 SFDVKD. The CDR3 length is 14 residues. Between the trimmed V and J ends, which lost 4 bases and 0 bases, there was a span of 7 bases. CDR3 sequence: CATSDRTSTDTQYF. DNA of the CDR3: TGTGCCACCAGTGACAGGACTAGCACAGATACGCAGTATTTT.

The chain uses TRBV19 and TRBJ1-6; D is ambiguous. V lost 8 bases and J lost 7, with 21 bases in between. The CDR3 runs to 16 residues. CDR1 and CDR2 (germline): LNHDA, SQIVND (reference sequence). The CDR3 DNA reads as TGTGCCAGTTCCGGTAGGATGGGAGCTCTGAATTCACCCCTCCACTTT. Protein sequence: CASSGRMGALNSPLHF.

This clone was seen once. V is TRBV6-5 and J is TRBJ2-6; 7 bases are shared with TRBD1. This CDR3 region has 14 residues. V lost 7 bases and J lost 4; bases outside the gene matches: 4. Germline loops: CDR1 MNHEY, CDR2 SVGAGI. For the CDR3, the DNA is TGTGCCAGCACCGGGACAGCCGGGGCCAACGTCCTGACTTTC. Translated: CASTGTAGANVLTF.

The V call is TRBV29-1, the J call TRBJ2-3, with 7 bases aligning to TRBD2. The germline gives CDR1 SQVTM, CDR2 ANQGSEA. V shed 7 bases, J shed 3 bases, and the junction held 4 bases outside the gene matches. The CDR3 sequence is 12 residues long. The CDR3 DNA is TGCAGCGCTAAAGCGGGGACAGATACGCAGTATTTT. The encoded protein is CSAKAGTDTQYF.

The chain combines TRBV2 with TRBJ2-1, with TRBD1 matching over 9 bases. This CDR3 comprises 15 residues. Trimming cost V 6 bases and J 8 bases; bases outside gene matches: 11. Germline V gives CDR1 SNHLY, CDR2 FYNNEI. Written as DNA, the CDR3 is TGTGCCAGCAGAAATCCGGGACAGGGTTGGCATGAGCAGTTCTTC. This codes for CASRNPGQGWHEQFF.

Only one count was recorded for this clone. The chain is built from TRBV20-1 and TRBJ2-7; D gene unclear. The V end was cut by 3 bases, the J end by 2 bases, with 14 bases between. The CDR3 length is 14 residues. CDR1 is DFQATT and CDR2 is SNEGSKA in the germline V gene (reference sequence). The CDR3 DNA reads as TGCAGTGCTAGTCCTCTATACGTAGCCTACGAGCAGTACTTC. Translation gives CSASPLYVAYEQYF.

The gene calls are TRBV6-5 and TRBJ1-1, with D possibly being TRBD1 (6 bases). Per germline, CDR1 MNHEY and CDR2 SVGAGI. The CDR3 has 12 amino acids. V was pared by 4 bases and J by 6 bases, with 9 bases between. The CDR3 sequence: CASSSTGPEAFF. The CDR3 nucleotides are TGTGCCAGCAGTTCTACAGGGCCTGAAGCTTTCTTT.